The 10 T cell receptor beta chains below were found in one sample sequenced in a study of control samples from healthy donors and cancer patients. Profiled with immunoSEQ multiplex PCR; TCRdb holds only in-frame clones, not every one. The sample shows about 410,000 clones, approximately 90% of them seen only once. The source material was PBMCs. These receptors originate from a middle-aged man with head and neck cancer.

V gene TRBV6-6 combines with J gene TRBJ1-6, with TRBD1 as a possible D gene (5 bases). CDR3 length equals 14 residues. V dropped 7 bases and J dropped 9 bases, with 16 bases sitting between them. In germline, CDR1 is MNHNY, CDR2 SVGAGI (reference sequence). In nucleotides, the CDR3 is TGTGCCAGCACTCGGCTCGGTCAGGGTTCACCCCTCCACTTT. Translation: CASTRLGQGSPLHF.

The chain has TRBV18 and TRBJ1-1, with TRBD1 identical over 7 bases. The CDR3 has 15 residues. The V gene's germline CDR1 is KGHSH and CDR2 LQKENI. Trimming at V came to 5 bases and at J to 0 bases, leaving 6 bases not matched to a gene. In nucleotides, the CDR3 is TGTGCCAGCTCAGCAGAACAGGGGATGAACACTGAAGCTTTCTTT. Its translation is CASSAEQGMNTEAFF.

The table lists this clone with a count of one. CDR3 nucleotides: TGTGCCAGCAGTTATATAACAGGGGCTTGGTACGAGCAGTACTTC. It translates to CASSYITGAWYEQYF. The chain combines TRBV6-5 with TRBJ2-7; 7 nucleotides agree with TRBD1. CDR1 and CDR2 (germline): MNHEY, SVGAGI. V was clipped by 3 bases and J by 4 bases; unmatched bases: 9. The CDR3 is 15 residues long.

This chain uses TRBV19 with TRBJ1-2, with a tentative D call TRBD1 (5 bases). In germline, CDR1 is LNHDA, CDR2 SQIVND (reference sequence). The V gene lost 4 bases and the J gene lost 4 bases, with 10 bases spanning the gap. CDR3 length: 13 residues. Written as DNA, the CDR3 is TGTGCCAGTAGTACGTACAGGAGCTATGGCTACACCTTC. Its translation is CASSTYRSYGYTF.

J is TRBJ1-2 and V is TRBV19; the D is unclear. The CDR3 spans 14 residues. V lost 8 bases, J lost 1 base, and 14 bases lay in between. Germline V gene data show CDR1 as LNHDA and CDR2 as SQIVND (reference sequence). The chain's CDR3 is CASVGPRFNYGYTF. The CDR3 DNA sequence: TGTGCCAGTGTCGGGCCGAGGTTTAACTATGGCTACACCTTC.

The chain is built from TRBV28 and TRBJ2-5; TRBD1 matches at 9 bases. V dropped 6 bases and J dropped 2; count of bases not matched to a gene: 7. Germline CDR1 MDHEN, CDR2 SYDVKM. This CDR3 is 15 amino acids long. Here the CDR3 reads CASSGNGQGQETQYF. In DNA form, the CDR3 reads TGTGCCAGCAGCGGAAACGGACAGGGGCAAGAGACCCAGTACTTC.

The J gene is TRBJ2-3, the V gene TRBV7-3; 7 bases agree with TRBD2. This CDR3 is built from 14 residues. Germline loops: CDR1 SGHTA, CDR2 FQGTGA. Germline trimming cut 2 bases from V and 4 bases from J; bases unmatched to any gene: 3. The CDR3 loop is CASSLGLGADTQYF. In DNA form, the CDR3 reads TGTGCCAGCAGCTTAGGACTAGGGGCAGATACGCAGTATTTT.

Written as DNA, the CDR3 is TGTGCCAGCAGCCAAGAAGGGGGGAGGAATGAGCAGTTCTTC. Translation gives CASSQEGGRNEQFF. The rearrangement links TRBV14 to TRBJ2-1; D assignment may be TRBD1 or TRBD2 (6 bases each). V lost 0 bases and J lost 7, with 10 bases in between. This CDR3 contains 14 residues. CDR1 and CDR2 (germline): SGHDN, FVKESK. Complete variable domain (other parts from reference TRBV14 and TRBJ2-1): EAGVTQFPSHSVIEKGQTVTLRCDPISGHDNLYWYRRVMGKEIKFLLHFVKESKQDESGMPNNRFLAERTGGTYSTLKVQPAELEDSGVYFCASSQEGGRNEQFFGPGTRLTVL.

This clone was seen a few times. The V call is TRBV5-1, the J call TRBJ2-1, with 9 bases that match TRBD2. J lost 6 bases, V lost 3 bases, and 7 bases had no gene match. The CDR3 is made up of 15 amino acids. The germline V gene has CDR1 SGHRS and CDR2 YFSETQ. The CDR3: CASSSTSGRGNEQFF. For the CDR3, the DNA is TGCGCCAGCAGCTCGACTAGCGGCAGGGGCAATGAGCAGTTCTTC.

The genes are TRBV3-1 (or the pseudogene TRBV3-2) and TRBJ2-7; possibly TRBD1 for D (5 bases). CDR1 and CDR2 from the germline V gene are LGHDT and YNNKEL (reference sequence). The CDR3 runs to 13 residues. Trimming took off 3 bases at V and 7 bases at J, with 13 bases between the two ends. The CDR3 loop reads CASSHPAGKEQYF. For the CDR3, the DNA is TGTGCCAGCAGCCACCCCGCAGGGAAAGAGCAGTACTTC.